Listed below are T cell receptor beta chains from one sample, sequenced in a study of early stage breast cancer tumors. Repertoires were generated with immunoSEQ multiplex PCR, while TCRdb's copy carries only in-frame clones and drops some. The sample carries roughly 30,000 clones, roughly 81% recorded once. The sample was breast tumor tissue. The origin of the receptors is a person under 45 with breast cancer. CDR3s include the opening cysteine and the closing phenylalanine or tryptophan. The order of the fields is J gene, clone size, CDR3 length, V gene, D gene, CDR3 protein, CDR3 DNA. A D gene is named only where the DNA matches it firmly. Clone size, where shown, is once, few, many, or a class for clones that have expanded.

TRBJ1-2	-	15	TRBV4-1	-	CASSQEAGPNYGYTF	TGCGCCAGCAGCCAAGAAGCGGGCCCCAACTATGGCTACACCTTC
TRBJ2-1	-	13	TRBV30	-	CAWSRDAGNEQFF	TGTGCCTGGAGTAGAGACGCCGGCAATGAGCAGTTCTTC
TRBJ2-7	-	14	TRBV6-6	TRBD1	CASSEGQGVYEQYF	TGTGCCAGCAGTGAGGGACAGGGGGTCTACGAGCAGTACTTC
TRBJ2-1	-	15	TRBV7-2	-	CASSLVAGAYNEQFF	TGTGCCAGCAGCCTGGTGGCAGGGGCTTACAATGAGCAGTTCTTC
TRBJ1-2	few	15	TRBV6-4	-	CASTDSPDTTRRYTF	TGTGCCAGCACCGACTCCCCGGACACTACTCGGCGCTACACCTTC
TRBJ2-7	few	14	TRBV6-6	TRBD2	CASRPLAGVYEQYF	TGTGCCAGCAGACCACTAGCGGGGGTCTACGAGCAGTACTTC
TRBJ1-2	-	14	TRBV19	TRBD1	CASSSGQGPYGYTF	TGTGCCAGTAGTTCCGGACAGGGGCCTTATGGCTACACCTTC
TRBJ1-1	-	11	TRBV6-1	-	CASRGSGEAFF	TGTGCCAGCAGGGGCTCAGGGGAAGCTTTCTTT
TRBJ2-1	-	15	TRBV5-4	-	CASSKAGTQVNEQFF	TGTGCCAGCAGCAAGGCCGGGACCCAAGTCAATGAGCAGTTCTTC
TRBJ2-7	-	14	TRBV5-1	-	CASSADVSSYEQYF	TGCGCCAGCAGCGCGGACGTCAGTTCCTACGAGCAGTACTTC
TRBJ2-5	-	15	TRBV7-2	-	CASSLQGWAMETQYF	TGTGCCAGCAGCTTACAGGGGTGGGCAATGGAGACCCAGTACTTC
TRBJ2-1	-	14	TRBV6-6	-	CASSLLGLNNEQFF	TGTGCCAGCAGTTTACTTGGACTCAACAATGAGCAGTTCTTC
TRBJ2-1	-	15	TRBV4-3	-	CASSQDWFEENEQFF	TGCGCCAGCAGCCAAGATTGGTTCGAGGAGAATGAGCAGTTCTTC
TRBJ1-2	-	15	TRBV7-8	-	CASSRTVGGAGGYTF	TGTGCCAGCAGCCGTACTGTAGGAGGGGCCGGTGGCTACACCTTC
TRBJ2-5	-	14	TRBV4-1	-	CASSQPLAQETQYF	TGCGCCAGCAGCCAACCACTAGCTCAAGAGACCCAGTACTTC
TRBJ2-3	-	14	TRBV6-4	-	CASSKTGETDTQYF	TGTGCCAGCAGTAAAACGGGAGAAACAGATACGCAGTATTTT
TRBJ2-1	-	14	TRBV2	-	CASSEATSSSEQFF	TGTGCCAGCAGTGAAGCCACTAGCTCAAGTGAGCAGTTCTTC
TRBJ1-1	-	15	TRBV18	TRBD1	CASSKDRGRDTEAFF	TGTGCCAGCTCAAAGGACAGGGGAAGGGACACTGAAGCTTTCTTT
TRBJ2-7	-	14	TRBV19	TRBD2	CASSKTSESYEQYF	TGTGCCAGTAGTAAGACTAGCGAGTCCTACGAGCAGTACTTC
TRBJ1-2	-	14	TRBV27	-	CASSNTGWKNGYTF	TGTGCCAGCAGTAATACAGGGTGGAAAAATGGCTACACCTTC
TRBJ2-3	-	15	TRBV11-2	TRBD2	CASSPGTSGTDTQYF	TGTGCCAGCAGCCCCGGGACTAGCGGGACAGATACGCAGTATTTT
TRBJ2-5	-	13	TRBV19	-	CASSRGLQETQYF	TGTGCCAGTAGCCGGGGCCTCCAAGAGACCCAGTACTTC
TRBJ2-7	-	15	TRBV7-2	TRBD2	CASSTIAGGPYEQYF	TGTGCCAGCAGCACGATAGCGGGAGGGCCGTACGAGCAGTACTTC
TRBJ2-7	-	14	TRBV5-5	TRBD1	CASSWGDREYEQYF	TGTGCCAGCAGCTGGGGGGACAGGGAATACGAGCAGTACTTC
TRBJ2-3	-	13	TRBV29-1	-	CSVARGYTDTQYF	TGCAGCGTCGCCAGGGGCTACACAGATACGCAGTATTTT
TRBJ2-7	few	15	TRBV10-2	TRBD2	CASSHLAVSSYEQYF	TGCGCCAGCAGCCACCTAGCGGTTAGCTCCTACGAGCAGTACTTC
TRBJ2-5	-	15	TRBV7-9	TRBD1	CASSLGQGARETQYF	TGTGCCAGCAGCTTAGGACAGGGGGCCCGAGAGACCCAGTACTTC
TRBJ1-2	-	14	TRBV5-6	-	CASSAGTAEWGYTF	TGTGCCAGCAGCGCCGGAACGGCGGAGTGGGGCTACACCTTC
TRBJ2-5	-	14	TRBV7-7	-	CASSLVGTQETQYF	TGTGCTAGCAGCTTAGTAGGGACACAAGAGACCCAGTACTTC
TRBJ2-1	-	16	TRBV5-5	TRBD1	CASSLGSGGQWGEQFF	TGTGCCAGCAGCTTGGGATCAGGGGGTCAGTGGGGTGAGCAGTTCTTC
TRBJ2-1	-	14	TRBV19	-	CASSMGSSYNEQFF	TGTGCCAGTAGTATGGGCTCCTCCTACAATGAGCAGTTCTTC
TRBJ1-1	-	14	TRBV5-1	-	CASSLTRGRTEAFF	TGCGCCAGCAGCTTGACAAGGGGTAGGACTGAAGCTTTCTTT
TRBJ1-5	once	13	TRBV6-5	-	CASSDGERQPQHF	TGTGCCAGCAGTGATGGGGAACGACAGCCCCAGCATTTT
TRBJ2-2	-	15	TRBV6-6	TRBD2	CASRGLGLANGELFF	TGTGCCAGCAGAGGGCTCGGACTAGCGAACGGGGAGCTGTTTTTT
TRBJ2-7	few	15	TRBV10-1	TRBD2	CASSDRSSGIGEQYF	TGCGCCAGCAGTGATAGGAGTAGCGGGATAGGCGAGCAGTACTTC
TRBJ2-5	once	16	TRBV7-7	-	CASSLAATRGPETQYF	TGTGCTAGCAGCTTAGCCGCTACCCGAGGGCCAGAGACCCAGTACTTC
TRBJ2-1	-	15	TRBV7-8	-	CASSGRLSSYNEQFF	TGTGCCAGCAGCGGGCGTTTGAGCTCCTACAATGAGCAGTTCTTC
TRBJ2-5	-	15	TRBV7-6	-	CASRTRTTSEETQYF	TGTGCCAGCAGAACCCGGACAACCAGTGAAGAGACCCAGTACTTC
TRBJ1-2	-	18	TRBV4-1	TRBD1	CASSQDPGPGQGVYGYTF	TGCGCCAGCAGCCAAGACCCCGGCCCGGGACAGGGTGTGTATGGCTACACCTTC
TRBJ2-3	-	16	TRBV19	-	CASSIVVQHFTDTQYF	TGTGCCAGTAGTATAGTCGTACAGCATTTCACAGATACGCAGTATTTT
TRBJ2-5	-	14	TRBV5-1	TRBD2	CASSLAGFQETQYF	TGCGCCAGTTCGCTAGCGGGGTTCCAAGAGACCCAGTACTTC
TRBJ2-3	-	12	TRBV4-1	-	CASSQTGTPQYF	TGCGCCAGCAGCCAAACCGGGACTCCGCAGTATTTT
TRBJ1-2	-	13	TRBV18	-	CASSPGRDYGYTF	TGTGCCAGCTCGCCCGGACGGGACTATGGCTACACCTTC
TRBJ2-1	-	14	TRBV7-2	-	CASSSRRLATEQFF	TGTGCCAGCAGCTCAAGACGTCTAGCCACTGAGCAGTTCTTC
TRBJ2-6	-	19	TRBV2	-	CASSLDYTHSTLAPNVLTF	TGTGCCAGCAGTTTGGACTATACCCATTCCACCCTAGCGCCCAACGTCCTGACTTTC